This is a list of T cell receptor beta chains from one sample in a study of shared clonotypes between healthy human individuals. Clones were read by immunoSEQ multiplex PCR, and TCRdb kept only the in-frame ones, dropping some. The repertoire holds more than 400,000 clones, with 60% to 80% as singletons. Sequencing was performed on PBMCs. Receptors originate from a woman in her forties in good health. Some clones in this sample may be carry-over from other donors' samples. Each CDR3 is given with its conserved first and last residue. The order of the fields is V gene, J gene, clone size, D gene, CDR3 DNA, CDR3 protein. D genes are given only for firm matches. A clone size is listed for some rows: how often the clone was seen (once, few, many), or a class if it is expanded.

>TRBV7-2|TRBJ1-2|NA|NA
TGTGCCAGCAGCTTAGGGACCGCCGAGGGCTATGGCTACACCTTC
CASSLGTAEGYGYTF
>TRBV11-2|TRBJ2-3|NA|TRBD2
TGTGCCAGCAGCCAAGGGACTAGCGGGAGCACAGATACGCAGTATTTT
CASSQGTSGSTDTQYF
>TRBV5-6|TRBJ1-1|NA|NA
TGTGCCAGCAGCTCTTACACGAACACTGAAGCTTTCTTT
CASSSYTNTEAFF
>TRBV7-9|TRBJ2-5|NA|TRBD2
TGTGCCAGCAGCTTAGTTGCGGGAGTGCCAGAGACCCAGTACTTC
CASSLVAGVPETQYF
>TRBV7-2|TRBJ2-7|NA|NA
TGTGCCAGCAGCTTAGTAGTAGGGCCCTCCTACGAGCAGTACTTC
CASSLVVGPSYEQYF
>TRBV19|TRBJ2-1|NA|NA
TGTGCCAGTAGGGCCGCTCCAGCCTACAATGAGCAGTTCTTC
CASRAAPAYNEQFF
>TRBV6-1|TRBJ2-7|NA|NA
TGTGCCAGCACACCGGCCTACGAGCAGTACTTC
CASTPAYEQYF
>TRBV5-1|TRBJ2-5|NA|TRBD1
TGCGCCAGCAGCCCGGGACAGGGGGCCATCCAAGAGACCCAGTACTTC
CASSPGQGAIQETQYF
>TRBV18|TRBJ2-2|NA|TRBD2
TGTGCCAGCTCACCGACCGGTAGCGGGAGTTTAAATGGGGAGCTGTTTTTT
CASSPTGSGSLNGELFF
>TRBV6-5|TRBJ1-2|few|NA
TGTGCCAGCAGTTACTCGATGGGACGGGAAGGGTATGGCTACACCTTC
CASSYSMGREGYGYTF
>TRBV6-1|TRBJ2-7|NA|NA
TGTGCCAGCAGTGAACGGGGCTACGAGCAGTACTTC
CASSERGYEQYF
>TRBV6-5|TRBJ2-5|NA|TRBD2
TGTGCCAGCAGTTATAGCGGGAGGGAGACCCAGTACTTC
CASSYSGRETQYF
>TRBV6-4|TRBJ2-7|once|NA
TGTGCCACCCGACTGACATTCTCCTACGAGCAGTACTTC
CATRLTFSYEQYF
>TRBV15|TRBJ2-3|NA|NA
TGTGCCACCAGCAGAGACTGGATCACAGATACGCAGTATTTT
CATSRDWITDTQYF
>TRBV11-2|TRBJ2-7|NA|TRBD2
TGTGCCAGCAGCTTAAGTCCGACTAGCGGCTACGAGCAGTACTTC
CASSLSPTSGYEQYF
>TRBV27|TRBJ2-7|NA|TRBD1
TGTGCCAGCAGTTTCCTGGGACAGGGGGCCTACGAGCAGTACTTC
CASSFLGQGAYEQYF
>TRBV10-3|TRBJ2-1|NA|TRBD2
TGTGCCATCAGTAAGCGGGAGGGGGGCAACAATGAGCAGTTCTTC
CAISKREGGNNEQFF
>TRBV5-1|TRBJ1-1|NA|NA
TGCGCCAGCAGCTTGGCTGTGACCCCGGGCACTGAAGCTTTCTTT
CASSLAVTPGTEAFF
>TRBV28|TRBJ1-5|NA|TRBD1
TGTGCCAGCAGTACACGGACAGGGCTGGGCAATCAGCCCCAGCATTTT
CASSTRTGLGNQPQHF
>TRBV7-3|TRBJ2-7|NA|TRBD2
TGTGCCAGCAGCTCCCGAGGTAGCGGGAGCTCTAGCGAGCAGTACTTC
CASSSRGSGSSSEQYF